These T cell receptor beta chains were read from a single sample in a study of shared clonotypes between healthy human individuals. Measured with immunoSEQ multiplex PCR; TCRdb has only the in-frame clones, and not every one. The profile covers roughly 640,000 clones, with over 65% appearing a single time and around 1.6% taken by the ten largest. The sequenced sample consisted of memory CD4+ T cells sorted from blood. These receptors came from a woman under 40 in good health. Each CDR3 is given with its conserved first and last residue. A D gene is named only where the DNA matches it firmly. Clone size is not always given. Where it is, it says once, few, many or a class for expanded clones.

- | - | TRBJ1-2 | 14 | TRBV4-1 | CASSPSEWVYGYTF | TGCGCCAGCAGCCCATCAGAGTGGGTTTATGGCTACACCTTC
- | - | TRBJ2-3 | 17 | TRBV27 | CASSSIAARLSTDTQYF | TGTGCCAGCAGTTCAATAGCGGCCCGTCTTAGCACAGATACGCAGTATTTT
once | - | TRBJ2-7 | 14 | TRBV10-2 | CASSESAQTYGQYF | TGCGCCAGTAGTGAGTCAGCGCAGACCTACGGGCAGTACTTC
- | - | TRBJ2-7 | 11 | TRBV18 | CASSKGNEQYF | TGTGCCAGCTCGAAGGGGAACGAGCAGTACTTC
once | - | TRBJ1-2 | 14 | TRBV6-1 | CASILGDRGASYTF | TGTGCCAGCATCCTCGGGGACCGGGGGGCAAGCTACACCTTC
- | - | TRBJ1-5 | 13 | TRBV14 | CASSLQEDQPQHF | TGTGCCAGCAGTCTCCAGGAGGATCAGCCCCAGCATTTT
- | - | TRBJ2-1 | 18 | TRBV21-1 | CASSKEGTSGSAYNEQFF | TGTGCCAGCAGCAAAGAAGGAACTAGCGGAAGTGCCTACAATGAGCAGTTCTTC
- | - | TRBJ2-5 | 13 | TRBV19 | CASSMGAEETQYF | TGTGCCAGTAGTATGGGGGCGGAAGAGACCCAGTACTTC
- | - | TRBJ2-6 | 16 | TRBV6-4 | CASRNIGISGANVLTF | TGTGCCAGCAGGAATATCGGGATCTCTGGGGCCAACGTCCTGACTTTC
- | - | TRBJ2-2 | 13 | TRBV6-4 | CASRLANTGELFF | TGTGCCAGCCGACTAGCGAACACCGGGGAGCTGTTTTTT
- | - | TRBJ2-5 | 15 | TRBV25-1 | CASSVQGRMQETQYF | TGTGCCAGCAGTGTTCAGGGGCGCATGCAAGAGACCCAGTACTTC
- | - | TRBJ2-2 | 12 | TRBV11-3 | CASSFRFGELFF | TGTGCCAGCAGCTTTAGGTTCGGGGAGCTGTTTTTT
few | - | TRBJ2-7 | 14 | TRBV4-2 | CASSQVDESYEQYF | TGTGCCAGCAGCCAGGTTGACGAGTCCTACGAGCAGTACTTC
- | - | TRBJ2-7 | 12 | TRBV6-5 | CASTRGAYEQYF | TGTGCCAGCACGCGCGGGGCATACGAGCAGTACTTC
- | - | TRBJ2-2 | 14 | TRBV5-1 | CASSQDLAAGELFF | TGCGCCAGCAGCCAGGATTTGGCAGCCGGGGAGCTGTTTTTT